This T cell receptor (beta chain) is from a study of T cell changes during pregnancy in multiple sclerosis. TCRdb's copy holds only in-frame clones and misses some; the assay was immunoSEQ multiplex PCR. The sample gives approximately 100,000 clones, almost 95% of which show up once; 0.75% to 0.95% is in the top ten. V shed 4 bases and J shed 4 bases, with 13 bases lying between them. This CDR3 has 15 amino acids. Germline-derived CDR1 and CDR2 are MDHEN and SYDVKM. The sequence was obtained from a female donor with multiple sclerosis, enrolled in a pregnancy study. This chain uses TRBV28 with TRBJ1-4; a weak D match, TRBD1 (6 bases). The specimen was peripheral blood, collected after pregnancy. The CDR3 DNA is TGTGCCAGCAGTTCCCCGGACAGTCATAATGAAAAACTGTTTTTT. Amino acids: CASSSPDSHNEKLFF.